This TCR beta chain is drawn from a study of blood T cell repertoires in COVID-19. As for the study in general: The analysed material was cDNA or gDNA that came from T cells, B-cell-depleted T cells, or PBMCs.

Methods used by the authors: It was from reference gene primer amplification that nucleated cell counts were estimated. Repertoires were generated with immunoSEQ multiplex PCR, while TCRdb's copy carries only in-frame clones and drops some. Clonal size and the V and J genes are those of that table, whereas D and trimming came from the DNA. This table has about 200,000 clones, roughly nine tenths appearing once. There are a few counts of this clone. The source is a woman between 50 and 59 years old with acute or convalescent COVID-19. Sequencing used peripheral blood.

CDR3 DNA: TGCAGCGTTGACCAGGGGGCTGGAGCCTACAATGAGCAGTTCTTC. This translates into CSVDQGAGAYNEQFF. The chain is built from TRBV29-1 and TRBJ2-1; TRBD1 aligns across 8 bases. The CDR3 loop spans 15 amino acids. The junction had 6 bases not matched to a gene; V was cut back by 3 bases and J by 2 bases. Per germline, CDR1 SQVTM and CDR2 ANQGSEA.